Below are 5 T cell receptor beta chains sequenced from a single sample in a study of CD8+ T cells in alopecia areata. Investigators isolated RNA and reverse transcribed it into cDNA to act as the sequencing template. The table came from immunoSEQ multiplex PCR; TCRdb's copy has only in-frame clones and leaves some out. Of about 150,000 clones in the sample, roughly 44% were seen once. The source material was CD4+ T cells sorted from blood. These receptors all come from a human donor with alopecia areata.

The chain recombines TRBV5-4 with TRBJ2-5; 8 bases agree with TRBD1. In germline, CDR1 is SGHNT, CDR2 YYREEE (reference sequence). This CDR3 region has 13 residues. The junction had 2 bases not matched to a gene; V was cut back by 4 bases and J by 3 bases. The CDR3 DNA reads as TGTGCCAGCAGCCTGGACAGGGAAGAGACCCAGTACTTC. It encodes CASSLDREETQYF.

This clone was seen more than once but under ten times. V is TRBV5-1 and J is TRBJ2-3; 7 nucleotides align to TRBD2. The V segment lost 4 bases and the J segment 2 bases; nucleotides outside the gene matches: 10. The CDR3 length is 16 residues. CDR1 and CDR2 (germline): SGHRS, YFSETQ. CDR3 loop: CASSPWTGTTTDTQYF. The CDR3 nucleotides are TGCGCCAGCAGCCCCTGGACCGGGACTACCACAGATACGCAGTATTTT.

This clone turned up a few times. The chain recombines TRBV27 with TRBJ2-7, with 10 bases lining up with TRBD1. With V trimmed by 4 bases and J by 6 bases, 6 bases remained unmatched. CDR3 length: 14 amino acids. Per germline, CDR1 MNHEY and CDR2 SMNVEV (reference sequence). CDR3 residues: CASSSGTGVVEQYF. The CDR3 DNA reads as TGTGCCAGCAGTTCCGGGACAGGGGTGGTCGAGCAGTACTTC.

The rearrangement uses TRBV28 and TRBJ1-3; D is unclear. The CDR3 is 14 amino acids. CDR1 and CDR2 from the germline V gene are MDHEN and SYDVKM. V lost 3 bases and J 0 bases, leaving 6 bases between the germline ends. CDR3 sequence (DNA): TGTGCCAGCAGTTTCATCCCCTCTGGAAACACCATATATTTT. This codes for CASSFIPSGNTIYF.

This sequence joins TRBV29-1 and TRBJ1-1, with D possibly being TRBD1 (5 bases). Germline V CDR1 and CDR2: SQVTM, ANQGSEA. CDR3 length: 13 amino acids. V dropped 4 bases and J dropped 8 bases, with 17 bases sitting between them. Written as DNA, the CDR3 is TGCAGCGTTGTGAGGGACGGTACACGCGAAGCTTTCTTT. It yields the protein CSVVRDGTREAFF.